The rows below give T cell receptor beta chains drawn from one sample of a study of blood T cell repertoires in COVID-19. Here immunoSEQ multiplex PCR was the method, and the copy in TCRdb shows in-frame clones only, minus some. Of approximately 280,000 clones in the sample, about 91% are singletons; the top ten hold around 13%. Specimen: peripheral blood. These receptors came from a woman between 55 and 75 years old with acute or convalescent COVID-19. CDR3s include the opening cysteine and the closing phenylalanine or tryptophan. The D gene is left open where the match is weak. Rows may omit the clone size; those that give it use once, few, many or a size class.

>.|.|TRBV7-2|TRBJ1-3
TGTGCCAGCAGCTTAGGGGGGGGCCTCTCTGGAAACACCATATATTTT
CASSLGGGLSGNTIYF
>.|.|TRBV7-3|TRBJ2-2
TGTGCCAGCAGCTTAGATGGGAGGTGGACCGGGGAGCTGTTTTTT
CASSLDGRWTGELFF
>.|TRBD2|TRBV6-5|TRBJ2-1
TGTGCCAGCAGTTCCCCGGGACTAGCATATGAGCAGTTCTTC
CASSSPGLAYEQFF
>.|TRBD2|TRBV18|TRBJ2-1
TGTGCCAGCTCACTAGCGGGGGGACTCAATGAGCAGTTCTTC
CASSLAGGLNEQFF
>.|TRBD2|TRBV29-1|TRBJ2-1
TGCAGCGTTTCACTAGCGGGGGGGCCTGAGCAGTTCTTC
CSVSLAGGPEQFF
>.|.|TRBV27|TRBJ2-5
TGTGCCAGCAGTTTACTAGTGGGGGGAAACCAAGAGACCCAGTACTTC
CASSLLVGGNQETQYF
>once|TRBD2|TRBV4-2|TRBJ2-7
TGTGCCAGCAGCCAAGATCTCCTAGCGGGGTGGGACGAGCAGTACTTC
CASSQDLLAGWDEQYF
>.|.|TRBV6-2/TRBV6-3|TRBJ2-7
TGTGCCAGCAGTTACTCGGCTAGCTTATACTACGAGCAGTACTTC
CASSYSASLYYEQYF
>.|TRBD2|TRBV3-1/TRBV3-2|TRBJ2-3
TGTGCCAGCAGCCACTCCGGGACTATATTGTCCGATACGCAGTATTTT
CASSHSGTILSDTQYF
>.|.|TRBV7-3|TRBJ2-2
TGTGCCAGCAGTTCTAACACCGGGGAGCTGTTTTTT
CASSSNTGELFF
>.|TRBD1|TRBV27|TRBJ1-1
TGTGCCAGCAGTTACAGGGGCAACACTGAAGCTTTCTTT
CASSYRGNTEAFF
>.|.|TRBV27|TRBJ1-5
TGTGCCAGCAGTTACAGGGTGGGGTTGGAGCCCCAGCATTTT
CASSYRVGLEPQHF
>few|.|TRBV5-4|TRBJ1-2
TGTGCCAGCAACCGAGGGGGGGAACACTATGGCTACACCTTC
CASNRGGEHYGYTF
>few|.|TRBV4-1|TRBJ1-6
TGCGCCAGCAGCCAAGAGTCGGGTAATTACTCACCCCTCCACTTT
CASSQESGNYSPLHF
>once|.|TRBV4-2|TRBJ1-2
TGTGCCAGCAGCCAAGGAAGCGGGGCGGGCTATGGCTACACCTTC
CASSQGSGAGYGYTF
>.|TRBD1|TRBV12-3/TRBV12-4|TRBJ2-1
TGTGCCAGCAGGAAGACAGGGGTCAATGAGCAGTTCTTC
CASRKTGVNEQFF
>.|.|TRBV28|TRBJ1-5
TGTGCCAGCAGGCAGTCAAATCAGCCCCAGCATTTT
CASRQSNQPQHF
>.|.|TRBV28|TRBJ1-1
TGTGCCAGCACGCGGGGGAGGGACACTGAAGCTTTCTTT
CASTRGRDTEAFF
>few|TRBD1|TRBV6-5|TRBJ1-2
TGTGCCAGCAGACAGAACAGGGGTGAGGGCTATGGCTACACCTTC
CASRQNRGEGYGYTF
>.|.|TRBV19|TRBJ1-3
TGTGCCAGTAGCAGACAGGGAAACACCATATATTTT
CASSRQGNTIYF
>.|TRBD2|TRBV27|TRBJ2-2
TGTGCCAGCAGTCAGCGGGGTGGCGGGGAGCTGTTTTTT
CASSQRGGGELFF
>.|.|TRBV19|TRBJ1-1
TGTGCCAGTAATCGGGGATGGAGCACTGAAGCTTTCTTT
CASNRGWSTEAFF
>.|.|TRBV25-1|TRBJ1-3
TGTGCCAGCAGTCAGGGTGATATCGGAAACACCATATATTTT
CASSQGDIGNTIYF
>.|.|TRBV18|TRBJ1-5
TGTGCCAGCTCACCCCTAGGAGATCAGCCCCAGCATTTT
CASSPLGDQPQHF
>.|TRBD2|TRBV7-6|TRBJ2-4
TGTGCCAGCAGCCCTAGCGGGAGGGGGGCCAAAAACATTCAGTACTTC
CASSPSGRGAKNIQYF
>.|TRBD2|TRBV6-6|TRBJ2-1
TGTGCCAGCAGGCAACCGGGACTAGACGGCAATGAGCAGTTCTTC
CASRQPGLDGNEQFF
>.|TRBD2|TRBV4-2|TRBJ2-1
TGTGCCAGCAGCCAAGAGAGCGGGAGGTACAATGAGCAGTTCTTC
CASSQESGRYNEQFF
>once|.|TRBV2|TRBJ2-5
TGTGCCAGCAGTTTAAACAGGGGGGGGGAGACCCAGTACTTC
CASSLNRGGETQYF
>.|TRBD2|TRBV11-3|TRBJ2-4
TGTGCCAGCAGCCTCAGCGGGGGGTCGAACATTCAGTACTTC
CASSLSGGSNIQYF
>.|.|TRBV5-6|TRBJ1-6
TGTGCCAGCCATTTGCCGGATTCACCCCTCCACTTT
CASHLPDSPLHF
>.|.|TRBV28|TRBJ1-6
TGTGCCAGCAGCCTCGATCCGGGACACTTAAATTCACCCCTCCACTTT
CASSLDPGHLNSPLHF
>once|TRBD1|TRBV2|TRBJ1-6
TGTGCCAGCAGCCGGGACAGGGTTTCGGATTCACCCCTCCACTTT
CASSRDRVSDSPLHF
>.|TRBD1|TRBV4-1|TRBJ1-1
TGCGCCAGCAGCTACCGGGACAGGGGGCCGGGAGGAAACACTGAAGCTTTCTTT
CASSYRDRGPGGNTEAFF
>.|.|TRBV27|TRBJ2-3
TGTGCCAGCAGTTTAAGTCGGGGCACAGATACGCAGTATTTT
CASSLSRGTDTQYF
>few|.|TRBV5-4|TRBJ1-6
TGTGCCAGCCAGGTAGGCTTAGGATCACCCCTCCACTTT
CASQVGLGSPLHF
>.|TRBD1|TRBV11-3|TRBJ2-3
TGTGCCAGCAGCTCTACAGGGGCTGCAGATACGCAGTATTTT
CASSSTGAADTQYF
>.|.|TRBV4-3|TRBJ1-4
TGCGCCAGCAGCCGGGTTGCCGGGACACCGTATGAAAAACTGTTTTTT
CASSRVAGTPYEKLFF
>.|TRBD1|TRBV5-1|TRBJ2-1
TGCGCCAGCAGCAACAGGGGGAACAATGAGCAGTTCTTC
CASSNRGNNEQFF
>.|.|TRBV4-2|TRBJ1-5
TGTGCCAGCAGCCAGGATAGGGGGGGAATAAGCAATCAGCCCCAGCATTTT
CASSQDRGGISNQPQHF
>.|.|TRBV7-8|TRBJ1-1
TGTGCCAGCAGAAACGGACAAATATACACTGAAGCTTTCTTT
CASRNGQIYTEAFF
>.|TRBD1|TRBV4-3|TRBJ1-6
TGCGCCAGCAGCCAAACCCGAGGGGGCGCCTCCAATTCACCCCTCCACTTT
CASSQTRGGASNSPLHF
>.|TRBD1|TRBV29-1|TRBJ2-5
TGCAGCGGTCGACAGGGAAGGGAGACCCAGTACTTC
CSGRQGRETQYF
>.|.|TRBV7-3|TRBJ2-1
TGTGCCAGCAGTTTTAGCGGAGGCTCCTACAATGAGCAGTTCTTC
CASSFSGGSYNEQFF
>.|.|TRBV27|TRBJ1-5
TGTGCCAGCAGTCCGCTCACAGCATTGTATCAGCCCCAGCATTTT
CASSPLTALYQPQHF
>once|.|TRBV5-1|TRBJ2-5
TGCGCCAGCAGCTTGGCCGGGGGTTCGGAGACCCAGTACTTC
CASSLAGGSETQYF
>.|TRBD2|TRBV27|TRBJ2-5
TGTGCCAGCAGCCTCGTTCGGGGGGGCTGGGAGACCCAGTACTTC
CASSLVRGGWETQYF
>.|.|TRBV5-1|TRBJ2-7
TGCGCCAGCAGAATCACAGTCCTCCACTCCTACGAGCAGTACTTC
CASRITVLHSYEQYF